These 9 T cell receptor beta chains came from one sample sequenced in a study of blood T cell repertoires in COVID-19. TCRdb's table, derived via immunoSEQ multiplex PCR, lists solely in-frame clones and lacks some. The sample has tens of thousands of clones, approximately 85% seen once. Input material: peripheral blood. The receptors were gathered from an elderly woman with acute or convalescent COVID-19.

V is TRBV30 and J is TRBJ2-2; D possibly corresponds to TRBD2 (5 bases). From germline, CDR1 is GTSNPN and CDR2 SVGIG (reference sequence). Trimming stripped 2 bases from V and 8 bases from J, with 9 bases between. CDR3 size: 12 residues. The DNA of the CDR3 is TGTGCCTGGAGTTCTAGCTTTGGGGAGCTGTTTTTT. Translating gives CAWSSSFGELFF.

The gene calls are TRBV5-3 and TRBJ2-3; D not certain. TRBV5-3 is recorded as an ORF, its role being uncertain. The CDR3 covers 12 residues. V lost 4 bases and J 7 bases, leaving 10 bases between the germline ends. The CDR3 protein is CARSPCENTQYF. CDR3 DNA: TGTGCCAGAAGCCCATGCGAGAATACGCAGTATTTT.

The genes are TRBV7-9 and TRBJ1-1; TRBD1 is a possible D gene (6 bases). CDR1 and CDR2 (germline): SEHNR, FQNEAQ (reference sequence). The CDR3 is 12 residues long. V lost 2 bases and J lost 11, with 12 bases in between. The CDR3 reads CASSLSSRGAFF. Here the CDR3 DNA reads TGTGCCAGCAGCTTATCTTCCAGGGGCGCTTTCTTT.

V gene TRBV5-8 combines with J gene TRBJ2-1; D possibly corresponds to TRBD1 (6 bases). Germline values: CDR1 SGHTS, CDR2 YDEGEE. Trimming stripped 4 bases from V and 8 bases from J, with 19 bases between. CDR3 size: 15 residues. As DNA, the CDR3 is TGTGCCAGCAGCCCGAGGGCTCTAGCAGGGGATGAGCAGTTCTTC. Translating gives CASSPRALAGDEQFF.

The CDR3 DNA is TGCGCCAGCAGCCAAAACGCCCGGGGAGATACGCAGTATTTT. Translation: CASSQNARGDTQYF. J is TRBJ2-3 and V is TRBV4-1; the D gene is possibly TRBD2 (5 bases). Germline CDR1 reads MGHRA; CDR2 reads YSYEKL. The V and J ends lost 2 bases and 5 bases respectively, with 11 bases between them. This CDR3 has 14 residues.

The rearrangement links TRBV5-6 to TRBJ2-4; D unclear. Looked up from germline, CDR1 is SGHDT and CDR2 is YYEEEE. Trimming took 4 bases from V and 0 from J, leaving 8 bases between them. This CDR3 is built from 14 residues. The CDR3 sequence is CASSEIGAKNIQYF. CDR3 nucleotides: TGTGCCAGCAGCGAGATTGGAGCCAAAAACATTCAGTACTTC.

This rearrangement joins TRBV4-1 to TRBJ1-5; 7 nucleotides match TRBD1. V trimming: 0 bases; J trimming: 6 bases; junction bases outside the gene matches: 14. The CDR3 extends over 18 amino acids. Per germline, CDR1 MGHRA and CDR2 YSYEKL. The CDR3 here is CASSQERSAGQMTQPQHF. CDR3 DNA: TGCGCCAGCAGCCAAGAACGATCGGCGGGACAGATGACTCAGCCCCAGCATTTT.

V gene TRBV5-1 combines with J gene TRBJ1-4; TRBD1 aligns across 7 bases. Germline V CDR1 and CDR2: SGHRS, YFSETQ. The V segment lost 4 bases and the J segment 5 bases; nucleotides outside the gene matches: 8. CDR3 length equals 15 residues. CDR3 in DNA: TGCGCCAGCAGCGGGCGGGGACAGAAAAATGAAAAACTGTTTTTT. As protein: CASSGRGQKNEKLFF.

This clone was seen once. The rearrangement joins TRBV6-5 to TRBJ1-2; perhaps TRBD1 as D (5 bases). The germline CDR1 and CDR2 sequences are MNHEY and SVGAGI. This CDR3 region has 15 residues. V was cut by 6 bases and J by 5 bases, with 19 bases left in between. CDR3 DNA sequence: TGTGCCAGCAGGCCTACCGGGACTGAGGTTTATGGCTACACCTTC. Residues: CASRPTGTEVYGYTF.